A single sample is the source of the 18 T cell receptor beta chains below, sequenced in a study of T cell changes during pregnancy in multiple sclerosis. The assay was immunoSEQ multiplex PCR, and TCRdb's table has in-frame clones only and misses some. The sample contains about 44,000 clones, roughly 96% of which appear only once. This material consisted of peripheral blood, taken in the second trimester of pregnancy. The receptor set was obtained from a female donor with multiple sclerosis, enrolled in a pregnancy study.

V usage is TRBV2 and J usage is TRBJ1-2, with 9 nucleotides matching TRBD1. Per the germline V gene, CDR1 is SNHLY and CDR2 is FYNNEI. The CDR3 extends over 13 amino acids. V lost 7 bases, J lost 5 bases, and 5 bases stayed unmatched. CDR3 sequence reads: CASNIGQGYGYTF. The CDR3 DNA reads TGTGCCAGCAATATAGGACAGGGGTATGGCTACACCTTC.

The V call is TRBV9, the J call TRBJ1-2; D uncertain. The germline V and J ends were trimmed by 0 bases and 7 bases, with 10 bases remaining between them. Germline V gene data show CDR1 as SGDLS and CDR2 as YYNGEE. The CDR3 totals 13 residues. Here the CDR3 DNA reads TGTGCCAGCAGCGTAGCGGGTGTAGGTGGCTACACCTTC. It translates to CASSVAGVGGYTF.

The chain couples TRBV7-8 to TRBJ1-5; D not resolved. Germline V lookup: CDR1 SGHVS, CDR2 FQNEAQ. The CDR3 is 14 residues long. The germline V and J ends were trimmed by 1 base and 2 bases, with 6 bases remaining between them. CDR3 region: CASSLGRGNQPQHF. In DNA, the CDR3 is TGTGCCAGCAGCTTAGGCCGGGGCAATCAGCCCCAGCATTTT.

The chain links TRBV4-3 to TRBJ1-1; 10 nucleotides match TRBD1. The V segment lost 4 bases and the J segment 10 bases; nucleotides outside the gene matches: 12. The CDR3 length is 15 residues. The germline CDR1 and CDR2 sequences are LGHNA and YSLEER. CDR3 sequence (DNA): TGCGCCAGCAGCCGAGGGGCGGGGGACAGGGGAGCAGCTTTCTTT. It is translated as CASSRGAGDRGAAFF.

The rearrangement joins TRBV2 to TRBJ1-1; perhaps TRBD1 as D (6 bases). This CDR3 contains 12 residues. V lost 10 bases and J lost 10, with 19 bases in between. Germline CDR1 SNHLY, CDR2 FYNNEI. DNA of the CDR3: TGTGCCACCGCTGTAGGGGGGGAAGGAGCTTTCTTT. Translating gives CATAVGGEGAFF.

The rearrangement links TRBV30 to TRBJ1-2; 7 nucleotides agree with TRBD1. Per germline, CDR1 GTSNPN and CDR2 SVGIG (reference sequence). There are 15 residues in the CDR3. With V trimmed by 1 base and J by 7 bases, 12 bases remained unmatched. The CDR3 DNA reads as TGTGCCTGGAGTGCCCGTAAGACAGGGAATAGTGGCTACACCTTC. Translating it yields CAWSARKTGNSGYTF.

The rearrangement uses TRBV11-2 and TRBJ1-5; a possible D gene is TRBD1 (5 bases). Trimming took 4 bases from V and 9 from J, leaving 13 bases between them. The CDR3 runs 13 residues. Germline CDR1 reads SGHAT; CDR2 reads FQNNGV. The CDR3 is CASSWRGMTPQHF. The CDR3 DNA sequence: TGTGCCAGCAGCTGGAGGGGAATGACGCCCCAGCATTTT.

The J gene is TRBJ2-7, the V gene TRBV4-3; weak D call: TRBD1 (5 bases). Trimming stripped 4 bases from V and 2 bases from J, with 15 bases between. CDR3 length equals 15 residues. CDR1 LGHNA and CDR2 YSLEER come from the germline V gene. Here the CDR3 DNA reads TGCGCCAGCAGCCCCGGACATCCTTCCCCCTACGAGCAGTACTTC. Protein product: CASSPGHPSPYEQYF.

V usage is TRBV5-8 and J usage is TRBJ2-2; weak D call: TRBD1 (6 bases). Germline V gene sequence: CDR1 SGHTS, CDR2 YDEGEE. Trimming stripped 8 bases from V and 0 bases from J, with 8 bases between. CDR3 length equals 13 residues. CDR3 in amino acids: CASRQANTGELFF. For the CDR3, the DNA is TGTGCCAGTAGACAGGCGAACACCGGGGAGCTGTTTTTT. The whole variable domain, remainder taken from reference TRBV5-8 and TRBJ2-2, is EAGVTQSPTHLIKTRGQQATLRCSPISGHTSVYWYQQALGLGLQFLLWYDEGEERNRGNFPPRFSGRQFPNYSSELNVNALELEDSALYLCASRQANTGELFFGEGSRLTVL.

The chain joins TRBV7-2 to TRBJ1-6; TRBD1 matches 7 bases. Germline loops: CDR1 SGHTA, CDR2 FQGNSA. The CDR3 totals 17 residues. Losses at the gene ends were 5 bases for V and 6 bases for J; bases not matched to a gene: 13. CDR3 sequence (DNA): TGTGCCAGCAGCCGTACTCCGGGACAGCTTACTAATTCACCCCTCCACTTT. Protein sequence: CASSRTPGQLTNSPLHF.

V and J are TRBV14 and TRBJ2-7, with TRBD1 matching over 8 bases. The V segment lost 2 bases and the J segment 0 bases; nucleotides outside the gene matches: 6. CDR3 size: 16 residues. Germline CDR1 SGHDN, CDR2 FVKESK. The CDR3 sequence is CASSQRTGRFSYEQYF. The CDR3 coding sequence is TGTGCCAGCAGCCAAAGGACAGGGCGGTTCTCCTACGAGCAGTACTTC. The whole variable domain, filled in from reference TRBV14 and TRBJ2-7, reads EAGVTQFPSHSVIEKGQTVTLRCDPISGHDNLYWYRRVMGKEIKFLLHFVKESKQDESGMPNNRFLAERTGGTYSTLKVQPAELEDSGVYFCASSQRTGRFSYEQYFGPGTRLTVT.

The V call is TRBV7-2, the J call TRBJ2-5; 7 nucleotides match TRBD2. The CDR3 sequence is 15 residues long. J gave up 2 bases and V 4 bases, and 7 bases lay outside the gene matches. Germline V gene sequence: CDR1 SGHTA, CDR2 FQGNSA. The DNA for the CDR3 is TGTGCCAGCAGCTCTTCGGGGGGACCACAAGAGACCCAGTACTTC. It translates to CASSSSGGPQETQYF.

This chain links TRBV15 with TRBJ1-5; unclear D gene. The V end was cut by 10 bases, the J end by 2 bases, with 12 bases between. The germline V gene encodes CDR1 LNHNV and CDR2 YYDKDF (reference sequence). CDR3 length: 13 amino acids. DNA of the CDR3: TGTGCCAGTCAACGGAGTGGCAATCAGCCCCAGCATTTT. Its protein product is CASQRSGNQPQHF.

The chain carries TRBV5-1 and TRBJ2-2; 16 nucleotides line up with TRBD2. Per the germline V gene, CDR1 is SGHRS and CDR2 is YFSETQ. Germline trimming cut 3 bases from V and 4 bases from J; bases unmatched to any gene: 6. The CDR3 spans 18 residues. The CDR3 loop reads CASSSGLAGGLLTGELFF. The DNA of the CDR3 is TGCGCCAGCAGCTCGGGACTAGCGGGGGGGCTGCTCACCGGGGAGCTGTTTTTT. Looking up the rest from reference TRBV5-1 and TRBJ2-2 gives the full variable domain: KAGVTQTPRYLIKTRGQQVTLSCSPISGHRSVSWYQQTPGQGLQFLFEYFSETQRNKGNFPGRFSGRQFSNSRSEMNVSTLELGDSALYLCASSSGLAGGLLTGELFFGEGSRLTVL.

V and J are TRBV2 and TRBJ1-5; D call uncertain. CDR1 is SNHLY and CDR2 is FYNNEI in the germline V gene. The CDR3 is 14 amino acids. V lost 4 bases, J lost 4 bases, and 11 bases lay in between. CDR3 in amino acids: CASSARPLNQPQHF. The CDR3, as DNA: TGTGCCAGCAGTGCTAGGCCGTTGAATCAGCCCCAGCATTTT.

The chain uses TRBV6-4 and TRBJ2-2, with D possibly being TRBD2 (6 bases). The CDR3 loop spans 15 amino acids. V was shortened by 8 bases and J by 4 bases, with 17 bases between the two germline ends. The germline V gene encodes CDR1 MRHNA and CDR2 SNTAGT. The CDR3 here is CASERGTPTTGELFF. CDR3 nucleotides: TGTGCCAGCGAAAGAGGGACTCCAACCACCGGGGAGCTGTTTTTT.

The rearrangement links TRBV28 to TRBJ1-4; unclear D gene. V was trimmed by 7 bases and J by 7 bases, leaving 16 bases between them. Germline lookup yields CDR1 MDHEN and CDR2 SYDVKM. The CDR3 runs to 14 residues. The CDR3 DNA follows: TGTGCCAGCAACGACGGGGAGGGCGGTGAAAAACTGTTTTTT. Translating it yields CASNDGEGGEKLFF.

The chain carries TRBV7-3 and TRBJ2-2; TRBD2 matches 11 bases. The CDR3 loop spans 16 amino acids. CDR1 is SGHTA, CDR2 FQGTGA, per germline. J gave up 4 bases and V 5 bases, and 6 bases lay outside the gene matches. The CDR3 DNA is TGTGCCAGCAGCCTATATAGCGGGGGGGGCACCGGGGAGCTGTTTTTT. Its protein product is CASSLYSGGGTGELFF.